This TCR beta chain was identified during a study of CD8 T cells in Susac syndrome. The TEMRA cells underwent FACS enrichment, while the CD8+ and CD4+ T cells underwent negative isolation. Reverse transcription of 0.5 to 1 ug RNA was performed with random hexamers. TCRdb itself ran the immunoSEQ multiplex PCR reads through MiXCR, one entry per CDR3 protein. The sample has roughly 150,000 distinct CDR3 sequences, 95% to 96% seen once. Germline CDR1 is LGHDT and CDR2 is YNNKEL (reference sequence). Between the trimmed V and J ends, which lost 3 bases and 6 bases, there was a span of 18 bases. CDR3 length: 16 amino acids.

The J gene is TRBJ1-5, the V gene TRBV3-1; weak D call: TRBD1 (5 bases). Sequencing input: CD8+ T cells from PBMCs. The source of this sequence is a human donor with multiple sclerosis. The CDR3 region has the DNA TGTGCCAGCAGCCAGGACACCCACGGGGTACGTCAGCCCCAGCATTTT. Translated: CASSQDTHGVRQPQHF.